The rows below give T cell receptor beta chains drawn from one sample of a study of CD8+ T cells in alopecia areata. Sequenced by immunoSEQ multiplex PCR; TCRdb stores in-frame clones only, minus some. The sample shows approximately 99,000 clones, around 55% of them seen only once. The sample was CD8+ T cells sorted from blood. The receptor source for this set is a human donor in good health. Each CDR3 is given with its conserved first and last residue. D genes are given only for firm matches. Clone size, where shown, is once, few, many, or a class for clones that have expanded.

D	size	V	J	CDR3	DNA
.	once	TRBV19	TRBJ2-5	CASSITGSSETQYF	TGTGCCAGTAGTATAACGGGTAGCTCCGAGACCCAGTACTTC
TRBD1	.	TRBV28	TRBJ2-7	CATARDRNSYEQYF	TGTGCCACCGCGCGGGACAGGAACTCCTACGAGCAGTACTTC
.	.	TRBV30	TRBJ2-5	CAWSGGPQETQYF	TGTGCCTGGAGTGGAGGGCCTCAAGAGACCCAGTACTTC
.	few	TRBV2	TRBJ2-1	CASSEEGYNEQFF	TGTGCCAGCAGTGAAGAAGGATACAATGAGCAGTTCTTC
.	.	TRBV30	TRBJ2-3	CAWSPGTSSTDTQYF	TGTGCCTGGAGTCCGGGGACCTCTAGCACAGATACGCAGTATTTT
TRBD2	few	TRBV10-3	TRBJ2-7	CAISGWGSGGSYEQYF	TGTGCCATCAGTGGATGGGGTAGCGGGGGGTCTTACGAGCAGTACTTC
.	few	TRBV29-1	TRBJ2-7	CSVESDYSYEQYF	TGCAGCGTTGAATCTGACTACTCCTACGAGCAGTACTTC
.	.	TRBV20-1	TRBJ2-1	CSARSLAEQFF	TGCAGTGCTAGATCCTTAGCGGAGCAGTTCTTC
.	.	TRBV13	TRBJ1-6	CASSLGGLSYNSPLHF	TGTGCCAGCAGCTTAGGGGGGCTTTCCTATAATTCACCCCTCCACTTT
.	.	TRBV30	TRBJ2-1	CAFRLYNEQFF	TGTGCCTTTAGACTTTACAATGAGCAGTTCTTC
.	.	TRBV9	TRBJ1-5	CASSVDGSLGQPQHF	TGTGCCAGCAGCGTAGATGGCTCCTTAGGGCAGCCCCAGCATTTT
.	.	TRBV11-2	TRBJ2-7	CASGETGLYEQYF	TGTGCCAGCGGGGAGACAGGACTATACGAGCAGTACTTC
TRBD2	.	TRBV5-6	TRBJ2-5	CASSSGLAGMTQYF	TGTGCCAGCAGCTCGGGACTAGCGGGGATGACCCAGTACTTC